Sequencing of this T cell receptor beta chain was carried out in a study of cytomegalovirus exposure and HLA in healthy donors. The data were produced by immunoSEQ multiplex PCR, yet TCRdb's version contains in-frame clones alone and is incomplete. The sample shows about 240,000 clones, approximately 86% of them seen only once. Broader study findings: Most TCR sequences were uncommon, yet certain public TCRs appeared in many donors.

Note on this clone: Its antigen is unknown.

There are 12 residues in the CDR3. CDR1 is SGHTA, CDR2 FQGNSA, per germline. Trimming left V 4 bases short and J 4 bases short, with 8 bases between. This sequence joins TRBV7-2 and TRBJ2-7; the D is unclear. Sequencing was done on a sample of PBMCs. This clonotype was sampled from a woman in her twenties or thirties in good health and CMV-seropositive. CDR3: CASSSSAYEQYF. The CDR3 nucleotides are TGTGCCAGCAGCTCATCAGCGTACGAGCAGTACTTC.